This is a list of T cell receptor beta chains from one sample in a study of shared clonotypes between healthy human individuals. Repertoires were generated with immunoSEQ multiplex PCR, while TCRdb's copy carries only in-frame clones and drops some. The top ten clones hold 0.85% to 1.3% of a sample with more than 2 million clones, roughly 94% of them seen once. The sequenced sample consisted of naive CD8+ T cells sorted from blood. The receptors derive from a young man in good health. CDR3s include the opening cysteine and the closing phenylalanine or tryptophan. Each record gives: clone size, CDR3 length, J gene, V gene, D gene, CDR3 protein, CDR3 DNA. D genes are given only for firm matches. Rows may omit the clone size; those that give it use once, few, many or a size class.

.	15	TRBJ2-7	TRBV7-6	TRBD2	CASSFGTSGSYEQYF	TGTGCCAGCAGCTTCGGGACTAGCGGGAGTTACGAGCAGTACTTC
.	13	TRBJ2-7	TRBV5-1	.	CASSLEEPYEQYF	TGCGCCAGCAGCTTGGAAGAGCCCTACGAGCAGTACTTC
.	15	TRBJ2-2	TRBV7-6	.	CASSLPSSSAGELFF	TGTGCCAGCAGCTTACCCTCAAGTTCCGCCGGGGAGCTGTTTTTT
.	14	TRBJ2-5	TRBV5-4	TRBD1	CASSPGQAQETQYF	TGTGCCAGCAGCCCGGGACAGGCCCAAGAGACCCAGTACTTC
once	15	TRBJ1-2	TRBV5-4	.	CASSLPNLPGYGYTF	TGTGCCAGCAGCCTCCCTAACCTTCCCGGTTATGGCTACACCTTC
.	15	TRBJ1-5	TRBV5-1	.	CASSLEGDSNQPQHF	TGCGCCAGCAGCTTGGAAGGAGATAGCAATCAGCCCCAGCATTTT
.	16	TRBJ2-6	TRBV7-9	.	CASSGTGIPGANVLTF	TGTGCCAGCAGCGGAACGGGGATCCCTGGGGCCAACGTCCTGACTTTC
.	16	TRBJ2-2	TRBV5-8	.	CASSLPWTVNTGELFF	TGTGCCAGCAGCTTGCCTTGGACAGTGAACACCGGGGAGCTGTTTTTT
.	16	TRBJ1-3	TRBV13	.	CASSLGGYGTGNTIYF	TGTGCCAGCAGCCTAGGAGGGTATGGAACGGGAAACACCATATATTTT
.	15	TRBJ1-5	TRBV7-2	.	CASSPHSGGMEPQHF	TGTGCCAGCAGCCCCCACTCGGGTGGGATGGAGCCCCAGCATTTT
.	14	TRBJ2-7	TRBV6-5	.	CASSYAGFGYEQYF	TGTGCCAGCAGTTACGCGGGGTTCGGGTACGAGCAGTACTTC
.	15	TRBJ2-7	TRBV4-1	.	CASSQVLSLTYEQYF	TGCGCCAGCAGCCAAGTCCTTAGCCTAACCTACGAGCAGTACTTC
once	12	TRBJ2-5	TRBV7-9	.	CASSLHEETQYF	TGTGCCAGCAGCTTACACGAAGAGACCCAGTACTTC
.	16	TRBJ2-7	TRBV10-2	TRBD2	CASSESWGEGLNEQYF	TGCGCCAGCAGTGAGTCGTGGGGGGAGGGCCTAAACGAGCAGTACTTC
once	14	TRBJ2-3	TRBV5-1	.	CASSSQGSTDTQYF	TGCGCCAGCAGTTCACAGGGTTCCACAGATACGCAGTATTTT
.	14	TRBJ1-1	TRBV6-5	.	CASSYGPGDTEAFF	TGTGCCAGCAGTTACGGGCCGGGTGACACTGAAGCTTTCTTT
.	17	TRBJ2-5	TRBV4-3	TRBD2	CASSQDRASGGGETQYF	TGCGCCAGCAGCCAAGATCGGGCTAGCGGGGGTGGAGAGACCCAGTACTTC
.	14	TRBJ1-3	TRBV6-6	.	CASSYVSSGNTIYF	TGTGCCAGCAGTTACGTCAGCTCTGGAAACACCATATATTTT
.	14	TRBJ2-1	TRBV5-5	.	CASSLPGLYNEQFF	TGTGCCAGCAGCTTGCCCGGGCTCTACAATGAGCAGTTCTTC
.	11	TRBJ1-2	TRBV19	.	CASSISSGRTF	TGTGCCAGTAGTATATCTTCCGGGAGGACCTTC
.	13	TRBJ2-5	TRBV18	.	CASSPVPQETQYF	TGTGCCAGCTCACCAGTTCCCCAAGAGACCCAGTACTTC
.	16	TRBJ2-7	TRBV5-4	.	CASSLAGASDFYEQYF	TGTGCCAGCAGCTTGGCCGGCGCTAGCGACTTCTACGAGCAGTACTTC
once	15	TRBJ2-2	TRBV11-2	.	CASSPLPGSTGELFF	TGTGCCAGCAGTCCCCTACCAGGGTCCACCGGGGAGCTGTTTTTT
.	15	TRBJ1-2	TRBV11-1	.	CASSQCGGFPGGYTF	TGTGCCAGCAGCCAATGCGGGGGTTTCCCGGGAGGCTACACCTTC
.	13	TRBJ1-2	TRBV13	.	CASSQPQGYGYTF	TGCGCCAGCAGCCAGCCCCAGGGATATGGCTACACCTTC
.	15	TRBJ1-1	TRBV30	TRBD1	CAWSVGTGQNTEAFF	TGTGCCTGGAGTGTGGGGACAGGGCAGAACACTGAAGCTTTCTTT
.	18	TRBJ2-7	TRBV10-1	.	CASPEPREAGSGMYEQYF	TGCGCCAGCCCTGAACCGAGAGAGGCCGGGAGTGGAATGTACGAGCAGTACTTC
.	15	TRBJ1-1	TRBV4-1	.	CASSPIGGVDTEAFF	TGCGCCAGCAGCCCCATTGGGGGGGTGGACACTGAAGCTTTCTTT
.	15	TRBJ2-1	TRBV10-3	.	CAISGKGIVRDEQFF	TGTGCCATCAGTGGGAAGGGGATAGTACGGGATGAGCAGTTCTTC
.	13	TRBJ1-5	TRBV6-5	.	CASSYSIVGPQHF	TGTGCCAGCAGTTACTCGATCGTTGGGCCCCAGCATTTT
.	14	TRBJ2-5	TRBV18	TRBD1	CASSPVTGRETQYF	TGTGCCAGCTCACCAGTGACAGGGAGAGAGACCCAGTACTTC
.	12	TRBJ1-1	TRBV13	.	CASSPGVAEAFF	TGTGCCAGCAGCCCAGGCGTGGCTGAAGCTTTCTTT
.	15	TRBJ1-1	TRBV6-5	.	CASSYSGGFSTEAFF	TGTGCCAGCAGTTACTCGGGAGGGTTTAGCACTGAAGCTTTCTTT
once	13	TRBJ1-1	TRBV7-9	TRBD1	CASTPGGNTEAFF	TGTGCCAGCACCCCAGGGGGGAACACTGAAGCTTTCTTT
.	14	TRBJ1-1	TRBV4-1	.	CASSQDWAGSEAFF	TGCGCCAGCAGCCAAGATTGGGCCGGGAGTGAAGCTTTCTTT
.	13	TRBJ2-5	TRBV27	.	CASSLYSAETQYF	TGTGCCAGCAGTTTATATAGTGCAGAGACCCAGTACTTC
.	13	TRBJ2-1	TRBV4-1	.	CASRLGGGNEQFF	TGCGCCAGCAGACTGGGGGGTGGAAATGAGCAGTTCTTC
.	16	TRBJ2-7	TRBV5-4	.	CASSSLQQGPNYEQYF	TGTGCCAGCAGCTCACTACAGCAGGGGCCTAACTACGAGCAGTACTTC
.	14	TRBJ2-7	TRBV5-1	.	CASSLVTDSYEQYF	TGCGCCAGCAGCTTGGTCACGGACTCCTACGAGCAGTACTTC
once	12	TRBJ1-2	TRBV29-1	.	CSVEIGFYGYTF	TGCAGCGTTGAGATAGGGTTCTATGGCTACACCTTC
.	13	TRBJ2-3	TRBV29-1	TRBD1	CSAGQGVTDTQYF	TGCAGCGCTGGACAGGGTGTCACAGATACGCAGTATTTT
.	12	TRBJ1-3	TRBV4-1	.	CASQGFENTIYF	TGCGCCAGCCAGGGGTTCGAAAACACCATATATTTT
.	15	TRBJ1-1	TRBV25-1	.	CASSDPGAGNTEAFF	TGTGCCAGCAGTGACCCCGGGGCAGGGAACACTGAAGCTTTCTTT
.	17	TRBJ2-5	TRBV7-9	.	CASSLYPQNEWMETQYF	TGTGCCAGCAGCTTATACCCGCAGAACGAATGGATGGAGACCCAGTACTTC
once	15	TRBJ2-1	TRBV6-1	TRBD2	CASSEGGLLPNEQFF	TGTGCCAGCAGTGAGGGGGGACTACTTCCCAATGAGCAGTTCTTC
.	13	TRBJ2-7	TRBV5-4	.	CASSFGDALEQYF	TGTGCCAGCAGCTTTGGAGACGCCCTCGAGCAGTACTTC
.	15	TRBJ2-7	TRBV4-1	.	CASSQAWPSSYEQYF	TGCGCCAGCAGCCAAGCATGGCCGAGCTCCTACGAGCAGTACTTC
.	18	TRBJ2-5	TRBV7-9	TRBD1	CASSLRGERQGYQETQYF	TGTGCCAGCAGCTTACGGGGTGAAAGACAGGGATATCAAGAGACCCAGTACTTC
.	12	TRBJ1-2	TRBV28	.	CASSFTDYGYTF	TGTGCCAGCAGTTTTACGGACTATGGCTACACCTTC
.	16	TRBJ2-1	TRBV7-8	TRBD2	CASSFQTSEVVNEQFF	TGTGCCAGCAGCTTTCAGACTAGCGAGGTAGTCAATGAGCAGTTCTTC
.	13	TRBJ2-7	TRBV28	.	CASSSDGGLEQYF	TGTGCCAGCAGTTCCGACGGGGGCCTTGAGCAGTACTTC
.	13	TRBJ2-7	TRBV10-1	.	CASSEAESYEQYF	TGCGCCAGCAGTGAGGCAGAATCCTACGAGCAGTACTTC
.	16	TRBJ2-3	TRBV6-1	TRBD1	CASSEWDRVGTDTQYF	TGTGCCAGCAGTGAATGGGACAGGGTAGGCACAGATACGCAGTATTTT
few	13	TRBJ1-1	TRBV2	.	CASSGQENTEAFF	TGTGCCAGCAGTGGACAGGAGAACACTGAAGCTTTCTTT